Following are 26 T cell receptor beta chains from one sample sequenced in a study of early T cells in non-severe SARS-CoV-2 infection. Each CDR3 protein is one row after TCRdb ran MiXCR on the 5' RACE reads. The sample consists of 60,000 to 65,000 distinct CDR3 sequences, around 12% of them appearing once. The material sequenced was whole blood. Receptors were obtained from an adult who was a healthcare worker with PCR-confirmed SARS-CoV-2 infection or an uninfected control (not recorded which).

The V and J genes are TRBV19 and TRBJ1-5, with D maybe TRBD1 (5 bases). CDR3 size: 16 residues. Between the trimmed V and J ends, which lost 0 bases and 0 bases, there was a span of 9 bases. Germline V CDR1 and CDR2: LNHDA, SQIVND (reference sequence). CDR3 protein: CASSIEGQYSNQPQHF. The CDR3 bases are TGTGCCAGTAGTATAGAGGGGCAGTATAGCAATCAGCCCCAGCATTTT.

This clonotype showed up just a few times. The CDR3 here is CASIDPRAAGAEAFF. The CDR3, as DNA: TGTGCCAGCATCGACCCCCGGGCTGCGGGCGCTGAAGCTTTCTTT. The chain employs TRBV6-6 and TRBJ1-1; D is unclear. In germline, CDR1 is MNHNY, CDR2 SVGAGI (reference sequence). V lost 7 bases and J 6 bases, leaving 21 bases between the germline ends. There are 15 residues in the CDR3.

This clonotype has a handful of counts. The V call is TRBV6-6, the J call TRBJ1-4; 7 nucleotides line up with TRBD1. This CDR3 is built from 14 residues. V shed 9 bases and J 2 bases; nucleotides not matched to a gene: 6. CDR1 and CDR2 from the germline V gene are MNHNY and SVGAGI (reference sequence). CDR3 in DNA: TGTGCCAGTAGGGGGCAGGCTACTAATGAAAAACTGTTTTTT. Its protein is CASRGQATNEKLFF.

This sequence joins TRBV6-1 and TRBJ1-5, with D possibly matching TRBD1 (6 bases). The CDR3 sequence is 15 residues long. Deletions cut 4 bases from V and 2 bases from J, with 12 bases between. CDR1 and CDR2 (germline): MNHNS, SASEGT. The CDR3 here is CASSALTGRNQPQHF. CDR3 in DNA: TGTGCCAGCAGTGCCCTGACAGGACGCAATCAGCCCCAGCATTTT.

The rearrangement uses TRBV18 and TRBJ2-1, with 11 bases matching TRBD1. CDR1 is KGHSH, CDR2 LQKENI, per germline. V lost 4 bases, J lost 3 bases, and 5 bases stayed unmatched. This CDR3 comprises 16 residues. CDR3 nucleotides: TGTGCCAGCTCACGGAGCGGGACAGGGGGCTACAATGAGCAGTTCTTC. This translates into CASSRSGTGGYNEQFF.

This clonotype was observed at least ten times. The chain combines TRBV7-9 with TRBJ2-7; D tentatively fits TRBD1 or TRBD2 (6 bases each). Germline V lookup: CDR1 SEHNR, CDR2 FQNEAQ (reference sequence). Deletions cut 1 base from V and 4 bases from J, with 20 bases between. The CDR3 has 17 amino acids. This CDR3 reads CASSLVGLQGGAYEQYF. The CDR3 DNA reads TGTGCCAGCAGCTTAGTTGGACTACAGGGCGGGGCATACGAGCAGTACTTC.

The V gene is TRBV11-3, the J gene TRBJ2-3; the D gene is possibly TRBD1 (6 bases). V lost 1 base and J lost 2, with 13 bases in between. Germline values: CDR1 SGHNT, CDR2 YENEEA. This CDR3 region has 16 residues. DNA for the CDR3: TGTGCCAGCAGCTTAGGGGGGCGAGGGACCACAGATACGCAGTATTTT. Amino acids: CASSLGGRGTTDTQYF.

The V gene is TRBV29-1, the J gene TRBJ2-5; D is unresolved. The V and J ends lost 1 base and 5 bases respectively, with 11 bases between them. The CDR3 runs to 13 residues. Germline lookup yields CDR1 SQVTM and CDR2 ANQGSEA. The DNA of the CDR3 is TGCAGCGTTGAAGGGGGAATAGTGGAGACCCAGTACTTC. This sequence encodes CSVEGGIVETQYF.

The chain employs TRBV6-2 or TRBV6-3 and TRBJ2-4; D gene uncertain. Germline loops: CDR1 MNHEY, CDR2 SVGEGT. V was shortened by 7 bases and J by 0 bases, with 13 bases between the two germline ends. CDR3 size: 15 residues. The CDR3 reads CASTRRQIAKNIQYF. The CDR3, as DNA: TGTGCCAGCACCCGGCGGCAGATAGCCAAAAACATTCAGTACTTC.

This chain joins TRBV29-1 and TRBJ2-7; 8 positions match TRBD2. Germline V gives CDR1 SQVTM, CDR2 ANQGSEA. The CDR3 spans 13 residues. J was trimmed by 4 bases and V by 4 bases; bases with no gene match: 6. CDR3 sequence: CSVVSGDYYEQYF. The CDR3 nucleotides are TGCAGCGTTGTTAGCGGGGACTATTACGAGCAGTACTTC.

Many counts were recorded for this clonotype. The chain joins TRBV20-1 to TRBJ1-2, with D possibly matching TRBD1 (6 bases). Trimming left V 2 bases short and J 6 bases short, with 16 bases between. CDR3 size: 14 residues. Germline CDR1 and CDR2: DFQATT and SNEGSKA (reference sequence). CDR3 in DNA: TGCAGTGCTAGAACACCCCCAGGGGCGCATGGCTACACCTTC. As protein: CSARTPPGAHGYTF.

At least ten counts were recorded for this clonotype. The V and J genes are TRBV11-3 and TRBJ1-1; D ambiguous. The CDR3 runs 13 residues. Germline CDR1 SGHNT, CDR2 YENEEA. V lost 0 bases to trimming and J lost 5 bases, with 7 bases between them. The CDR3 spells CASSLDLRTEAFF. The CDR3 nucleotides are TGTGCCAGCAGCTTAGATCTACGGACTGAAGCTTTCTTT.

This clonotype appeared a few times. This chain connects TRBV28 to TRBJ2-7; no firm D call. The V gene lost 7 bases and the J gene lost 2 bases, with 12 bases spanning the gap. CDR1 is MDHEN, CDR2 SYDVKM, per germline. This CDR3 is 13 amino acids long. The chain's CDR3 is CASKGQRPYEQYF. The CDR3 nucleotides read TGTGCCAGCAAAGGGCAGCGACCCTACGAGCAGTACTTC.

The chain links TRBV5-1 to TRBJ2-7; TRBD1 is a possible D gene (6 bases). The V end lost 2 bases, the J end lost 5 bases, and 26 bases lay between the germline ends. Germline V gene data show CDR1 as SGHRS and CDR2 as YFSETQ. The length of the CDR3 is 18 residues. CDR3 sequence reads: CASSFQGPFRGQSNEQYF. As DNA, the CDR3 is TGCGCCAGCAGCTTCCAGGGGCCATTCAGGGGACAATCCAACGAGCAGTACTTC.

This clonotype was picked up many times. The rearrangement links TRBV7-9 to TRBJ1-4; D gene ambiguous. CDR1 and CDR2 (germline): SEHNR, FQNEAQ (reference sequence). The germline V and J ends were trimmed by 4 bases and 8 bases, with 8 bases remaining between them. The CDR3 has 12 amino acids. CDR3 residues: CASSSSREKLFF. Here the CDR3 DNA reads TGTGCCAGCAGCTCCTCCAGGGAAAAACTGTTTTTT.

V usage is TRBV9 and J usage is TRBJ2-1, with 10 bases that match TRBD1. Germline-derived CDR1 and CDR2 are SGDLS and YYNGEE. The ends lost 3 bases at V and 6 bases at J; junction bases unmatched: 6. The CDR3 has 15 amino acids. The CDR3 nucleotides read TGTGCCAGCAGCGCCCGGGACAGGGGAGGCAATGAGCAGTTCTTC. This gives the protein CASSARDRGGNEQFF.

In this sample, this clonotype turned up many times. V gene TRBV7-9 combines with J gene TRBJ1-1; the D is unclear. The V end was cut by 5 bases, the J end by 6 bases, with 16 bases between. The CDR3 length is 14 residues. In germline, CDR1 is SEHNR, CDR2 FQNEAQ (reference sequence). CDR3 residues: CASSHNPDSAEAFF. The DNA for the CDR3 is TGTGCCAGCAGCCATAACCCCGATTCCGCTGAAGCTTTCTTT. The full variable domain, completed using reference TRBV7-9 and TRBJ1-1, is DTGVSQNPRHKITKRGQNVTFRCDPISEHNRLYWYRQTLGQGPEFLTYFQNEAQLEKSRLLSDRFSAERPKGSFSTLEIQRTEQGDSAMYLCASSHNPDSAEAFFGQGTRLTVV.

The V and J genes are TRBV29-1 and TRBJ2-4; D may be TRBD2 (6 bases). This CDR3 contains 12 residues. Trimming took 4 bases from V and 5 from J, leaving 9 bases between them. CDR1 is SQVTM, CDR2 ANQGSEA, per germline. The CDR3, as DNA: TGCAGCGTTGTACGCGGGGAAAACATTCAGTACTTC. It translates to CSVVRGENIQYF.

This clonotype has a handful of counts. This chain joins TRBV16 and TRBJ1-5; D gene ambiguous. CDR1 and CDR2 from the germline V gene are KGHSY and FQNENV. Deletions cut 4 bases from V and 1 base from J, with 11 bases between. The CDR3 is made up of 15 amino acids. CDR3 sequence: CASSLNIDSNQPQHF. The CDR3 DNA is TGTGCCAGCAGCCTAAATATAGACAGCAATCAGCCCCAGCATTTT.

This clonotype has a count of ten or more. The chain combines TRBV29-1 with TRBJ2-7, with D maybe TRBD1 (6 bases). CDR3 length: 14 residues. Trimming left V 6 bases short and J 5 bases short, with 20 bases between. CDR1 is SQVTM and CDR2 is ANQGSEA in the germline V gene. The CDR3 bases are TGCAGCGTAAAATCCGGGACAATTATTGACGAGCAGTACTTC. It is translated as CSVKSGTIIDEQYF.

In this sample, this clonotype turned up a few times. The rearrangement links TRBV12-3 or TRBV12-4 to TRBJ1-2; D remains unclear. V lost 7 bases and J 8 bases, leaving 17 bases between the germline ends. This CDR3 has 13 amino acids. The CDR3 nucleotides read TGTGCCAGCACCGAGGACCGCTCCCTGGGCTACACCTTC. Translated: CASTEDRSLGYTF.

This sequence joins TRBV20-1 and TRBJ1-1; 7 bases are shared with TRBD1. There are 13 residues in the CDR3. The germline V gene has CDR1 DFQATT and CDR2 SNEGSKA (reference sequence). V lost 7 bases, J lost 5 bases, and 10 bases stayed unmatched. The CDR3 is CSVREGAGTEAFF. The DNA for the CDR3 is TGCAGTGTCAGAGAGGGGGCAGGGACTGAAGCTTTCTTT.

This clonotype came up many times. This chain connects TRBV19 to TRBJ2-2; tentatively, D is TRBD1 (6 bases). Germline lookup yields CDR1 LNHDA and CDR2 SQIVND (reference sequence). The ends were cut back, 5 bases at V and 5 bases at J, with 9 bases in the middle. This CDR3 is built from 13 residues. The CDR3 here is CASSVTGTGELFF. Here the CDR3 DNA reads TGTGCCAGTAGTGTAACAGGGACCGGGGAGCTGTTTTTT.

This clonotype was detected many times. This chain links TRBV7-9 with TRBJ2-5; D gene uncertain. This CDR3 region has 14 residues. Germline CDR1 and CDR2: SEHNR and FQNEAQ (reference sequence). V lost 2 bases to trimming and J lost 0 bases, with 7 bases between them. CDR3 sequence: CASSLSSYQETQYF. The CDR3 DNA reads as TGTGCCAGCAGCTTATCAAGTTACCAAGAGACCCAGTACTTC.

This clonotype was observed a single time. This chain joins TRBV7-3 and TRBJ2-3; D unresolved. The V gene's germline CDR1 is SGHTA and CDR2 FQGTGA. This CDR3 has 12 amino acids. The germline V and J ends were trimmed by 8 bases and 5 bases, with 11 bases remaining between them. The CDR3 reads CASHYELDTQYF. The CDR3 DNA reads as TGTGCCAGCCATTACGAGTTAGATACGCAGTATTTT.

This clonotype has only a few counts. This sequence joins TRBV7-2 and TRBJ2-7; 9 nucleotides agree with TRBD1. Germline values: CDR1 SGHTA, CDR2 FQGNSA. The CDR3 length is 14 residues. With 4 bases clipped from V and 2 bases from J, the junction kept 3 bases outside the gene matches. In nucleotides, the CDR3 is TGTGCCAGCAGCTCAGGGACAGGGACCTACGAGCAGTACTTC. Protein: CASSSGTGTYEQYF.